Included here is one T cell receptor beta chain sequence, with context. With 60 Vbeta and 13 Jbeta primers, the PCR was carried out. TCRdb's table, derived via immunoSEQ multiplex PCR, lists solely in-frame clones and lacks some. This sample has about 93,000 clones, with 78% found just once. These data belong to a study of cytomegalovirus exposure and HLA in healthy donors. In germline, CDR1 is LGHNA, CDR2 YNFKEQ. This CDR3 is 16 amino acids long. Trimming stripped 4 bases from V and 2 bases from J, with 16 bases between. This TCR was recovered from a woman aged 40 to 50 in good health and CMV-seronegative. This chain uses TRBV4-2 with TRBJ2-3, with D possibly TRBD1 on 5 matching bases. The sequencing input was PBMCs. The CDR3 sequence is CASSRSEQVNTDTQYF. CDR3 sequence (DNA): TGTGCCAGCAGCCGAAGTGAACAGGTAAACACAGATACGCAGTATTTT.